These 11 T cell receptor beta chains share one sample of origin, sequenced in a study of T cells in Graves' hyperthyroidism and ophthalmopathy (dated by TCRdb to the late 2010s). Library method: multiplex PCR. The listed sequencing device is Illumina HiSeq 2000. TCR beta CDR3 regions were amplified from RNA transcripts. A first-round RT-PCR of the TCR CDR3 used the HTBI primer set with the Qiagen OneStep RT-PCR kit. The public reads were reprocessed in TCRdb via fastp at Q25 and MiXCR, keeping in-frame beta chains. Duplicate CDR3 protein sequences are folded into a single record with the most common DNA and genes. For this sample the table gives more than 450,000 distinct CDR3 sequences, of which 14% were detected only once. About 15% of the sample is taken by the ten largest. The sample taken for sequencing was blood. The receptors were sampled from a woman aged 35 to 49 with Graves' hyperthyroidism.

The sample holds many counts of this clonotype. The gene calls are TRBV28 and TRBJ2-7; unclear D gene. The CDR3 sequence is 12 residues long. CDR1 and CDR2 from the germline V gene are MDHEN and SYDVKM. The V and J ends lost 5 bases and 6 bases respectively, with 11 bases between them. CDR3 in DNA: TGTGCCAGCAGTCCCCTTGGCGCCGAGCAGTACTTC. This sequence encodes CASSPLGAEQYF.

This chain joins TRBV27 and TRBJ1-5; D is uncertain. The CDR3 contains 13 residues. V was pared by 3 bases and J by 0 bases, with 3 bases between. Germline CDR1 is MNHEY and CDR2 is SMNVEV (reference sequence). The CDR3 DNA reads TGTGCCAGCAGTTTTCTTAGCAATCAGCCCCAGCATTTT. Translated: CASSFLSNQPQHF.

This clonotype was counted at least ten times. CDR3 residues: CASSWGGTGTYNEQFF. In nucleotides, the CDR3 is TGCGCCAGCAGCTGGGGCGGGACAGGGACCTACAATGAGCAGTTCTTC. The rearrangement joins TRBV5-1 to TRBJ2-1; 9 bases map to TRBD1. The V gene end was trimmed by 3 bases and the J gene end by 2 bases; junction bases not matched to a gene: 6. The CDR3 runs 16 residues. The germline V gene encodes CDR1 SGHRS and CDR2 YFSETQ.

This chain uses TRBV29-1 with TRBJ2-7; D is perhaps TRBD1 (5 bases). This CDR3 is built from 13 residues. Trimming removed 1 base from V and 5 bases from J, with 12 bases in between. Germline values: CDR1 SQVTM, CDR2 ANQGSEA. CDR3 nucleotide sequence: TGCAGCGTTGAAGGTCGGTCAGGGAACGAGCAGTACTTC. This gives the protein CSVEGRSGNEQYF.

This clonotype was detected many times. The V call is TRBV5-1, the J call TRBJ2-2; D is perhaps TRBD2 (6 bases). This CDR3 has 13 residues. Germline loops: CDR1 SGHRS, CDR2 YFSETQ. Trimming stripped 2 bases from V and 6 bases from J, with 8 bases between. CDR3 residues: CASSFGTPGELFF. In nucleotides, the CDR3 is TGCGCCAGCAGCTTTGGGACTCCCGGGGAGCTGTTTTTT.

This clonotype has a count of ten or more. This CDR3 is CASSLVRDYNEQFF. The CDR3 DNA reads TGTGCCAGCAGCCTGGTCAGGGACTACAATGAGCAGTTCTTC. The rearrangement links TRBV7-9 to TRBJ2-1; D might be TRBD1 (5 bases). V was clipped by 5 bases and J by 3 bases, with 11 bases between them. This CDR3 region has 14 residues. Germline assignment: CDR1 SEHNR and CDR2 FQNEAQ (reference sequence). Filled out from reference TRBV7-9 and TRBJ2-1, the complete variable domain reads DTGVSQNPRHKITKRGQNVTFRCDPISEHNRLYWYRQTLGQGPEFLTYFQNEAQLEKSRLLSDRFSAERPKGSFSTLEIQRTEQGDSAMYLCASSLVRDYNEQFFGPGTRLTVL.

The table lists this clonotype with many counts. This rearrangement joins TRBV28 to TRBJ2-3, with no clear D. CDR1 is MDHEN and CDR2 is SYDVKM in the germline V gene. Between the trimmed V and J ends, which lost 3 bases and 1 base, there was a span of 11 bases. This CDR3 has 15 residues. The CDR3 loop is CASSFNRGGTDTQYF. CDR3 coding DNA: TGTGCCAGCAGTTTTAATAGAGGCGGCACAGATACGCAGTATTTT.

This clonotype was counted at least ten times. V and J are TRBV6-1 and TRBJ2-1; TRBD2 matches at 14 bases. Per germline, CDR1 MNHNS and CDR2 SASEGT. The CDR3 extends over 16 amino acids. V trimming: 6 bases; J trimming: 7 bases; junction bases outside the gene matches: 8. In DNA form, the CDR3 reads TGTGCCAGCAGCCTGTTCGGGACTAGCGGGAGTAATGAGCAGTTCTTC. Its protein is CASSLFGTSGSNEQFF.

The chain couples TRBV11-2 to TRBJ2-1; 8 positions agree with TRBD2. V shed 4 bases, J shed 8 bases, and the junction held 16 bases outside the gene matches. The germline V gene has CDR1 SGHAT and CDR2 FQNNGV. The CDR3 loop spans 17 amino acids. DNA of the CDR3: TGTGCCAGCAGCTACAATTTCGGGACTAGTAGTATCGATGAGCAGTTCTTC. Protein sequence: CASSYNFGTSSIDEQFF.

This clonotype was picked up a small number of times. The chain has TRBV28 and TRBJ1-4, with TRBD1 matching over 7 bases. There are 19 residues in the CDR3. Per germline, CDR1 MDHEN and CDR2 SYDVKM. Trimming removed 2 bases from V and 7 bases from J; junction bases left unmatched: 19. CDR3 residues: CASSLNYLGEGASIEKLFF. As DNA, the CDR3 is TGTGCCAGCAGTTTAAATTATCTCGGGGAGGGGGCGTCAATTGAAAAACTGTTTTTT.

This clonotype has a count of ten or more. The CDR3 DNA reads TGTGCCTGGAGCTTCTGGGGGGGGCGGGTTGGAACTGAAGCTTTCTTT. Translating it yields CAWSFWGGRVGTEAFF. The rearrangement joins TRBV30 to TRBJ1-1; D might be TRBD1 (6 bases). The germline V gene has CDR1 GTSNPN and CDR2 SVGIG (reference sequence). This CDR3 is built from 16 residues. V was pared by 3 bases and J by 5 bases, with 22 bases between.